The sequence of this TCR beta chain was determined in a study of control samples from healthy donors and cancer patients. Profiling relied on immunoSEQ multiplex PCR, and the TCRdb table lists in-frame clones only, not all of them. Among around 28,000 clones listed, about 83% were seen once. The V gene lost 5 bases and the J gene lost 4 bases, with 11 bases spanning the gap. CDR1 is ENHRY and CDR2 is SYGVKD in the germline V gene. This CDR3 has 14 residues. The sequence was obtained from a woman in her 40s with lung cancer. This chain uses TRBV10-3 with TRBJ2-2, with D perhaps TRBD2 (7 bases). The source material was PBMCs. The CDR3 sequence: CAISPGGTTGELFF. The DNA of the CDR3 is TGTGCCATCAGTCCGGGGGGCACCACCGGGGAGCTGTTTTTT.